This TCR beta chain was sequenced for a study of PD-1 blockade in mismatch repair-deficient tumors. The protocol was immunoSEQ multiplex PCR, while the TCRdb copy is restricted to in-frame clones and leaves out a portion. The sample lists tens of thousands of clones, approximately 81% seen once, with approximately 5.1% in the top ten. With 4 bases clipped from V and 4 bases from J, the junction kept 7 bases outside the gene matches. CDR1 and CDR2 from the germline V gene are SQVTM and ANQGSEA. The CDR3 spans 14 residues. The sample in question was peripheral blood, obtained 44 weeks after starting pembrolizumab. V gene TRBV29-1 combines with J gene TRBJ1-1; TRBD1 matches at 9 bases. The receptor's source is an adult with mismatch repair-deficient cancer. Written as DNA, the CDR3 is TGCAGCGTTGGGACAGGGGATGGGGGCACTGAAGCTTTCTTT. Protein sequence: CSVGTGDGGTEAFF.